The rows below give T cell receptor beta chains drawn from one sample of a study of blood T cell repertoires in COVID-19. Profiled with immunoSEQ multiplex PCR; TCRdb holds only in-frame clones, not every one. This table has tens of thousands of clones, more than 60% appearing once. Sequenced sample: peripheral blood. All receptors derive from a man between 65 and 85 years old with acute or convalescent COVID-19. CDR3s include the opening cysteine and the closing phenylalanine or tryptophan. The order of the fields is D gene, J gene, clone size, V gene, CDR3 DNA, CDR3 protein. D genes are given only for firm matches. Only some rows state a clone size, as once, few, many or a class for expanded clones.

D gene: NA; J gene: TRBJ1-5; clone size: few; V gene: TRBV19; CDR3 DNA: TGTGCCAGCCAAGGACAGATTAGCAATCAGCCCCAGCATTTT; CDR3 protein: CASQGQISNQPQHF
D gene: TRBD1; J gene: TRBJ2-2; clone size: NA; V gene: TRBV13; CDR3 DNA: TGTGCCAGCAACAGGGACAGCGCCGGGGAGCTGTTTTTT; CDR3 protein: CASNRDSAGELFF
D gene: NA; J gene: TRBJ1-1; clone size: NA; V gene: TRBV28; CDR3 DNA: TGTGCCAGCAGTCCTAGTGTTAACACTGAAGCTTTCTTT; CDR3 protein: CASSPSVNTEAFF
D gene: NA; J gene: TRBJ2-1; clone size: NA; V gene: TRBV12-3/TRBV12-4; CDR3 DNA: TGTGCCAGCAGTTACTCCTTTTTTGAGCAGTTCTTC; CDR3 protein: CASSYSFFEQFF
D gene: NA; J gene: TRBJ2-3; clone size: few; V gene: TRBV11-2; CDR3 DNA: TGTGCCAGCAGCTTAGAAGTGGCAGGAGGGGATACGCAGTATTTT; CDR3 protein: CASSLEVAGGDTQYF
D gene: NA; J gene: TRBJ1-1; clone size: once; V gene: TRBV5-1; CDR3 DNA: TGCGCCAGCAGCTTGGTTGTAGGGGACACTGAAGCTTTCTTT; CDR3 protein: CASSLVVGDTEAFF
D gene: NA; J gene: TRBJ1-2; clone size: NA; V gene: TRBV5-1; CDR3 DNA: TGCGCCAGCAGCTTGGCAGGGGCCGGCGGCTACACCTTC; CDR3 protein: CASSLAGAGGYTF
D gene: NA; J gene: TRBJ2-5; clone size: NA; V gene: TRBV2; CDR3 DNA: TGTGCCAGCAGACAGGAAGAGACCCAGTACTTC; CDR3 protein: CASRQEETQYF
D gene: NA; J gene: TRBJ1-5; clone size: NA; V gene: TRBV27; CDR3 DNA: TGTGCCAGCAGTTCACACAGGTCCAATCAGCCCCAGCATTTT; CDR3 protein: CASSSHRSNQPQHF
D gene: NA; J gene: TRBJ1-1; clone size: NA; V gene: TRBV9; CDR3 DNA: TGTGCCAGCAGCGTAAAGCAGGGGTGGAGCACTGAAGCTTTCTTT; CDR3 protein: CASSVKQGWSTEAFF